This entry lists 18 T cell receptor beta chains sequenced from one sample in a study of naive and memory T cell subsets. A UMI-containing oligonucleotide was joined by 3' ligation to the TCR cDNA template. Amplification of ligated cDNA took four PCR rounds with SP2 and nested alpha and beta constant primers. TCRdb fed the 5' RACE reads into MiXCR, producing one record per CDR3 protein. This sample has 60,000 or so distinct CDR3 sequences, with about 7.2% found just once. The receptors come from a male donor in good health.

This clonotype has only a few counts. The chain employs TRBV19 and TRBJ2-4, with a tentative D call TRBD2 (7 bases). This CDR3 has 18 residues. V was pared by 4 bases and J by 8 bases, with 27 bases between. Germline CDR1 reads LNHDA; CDR2 reads SQIVND (reference sequence). This CDR3 reads CASSTSRLAGAHGDIQYF. As DNA, the CDR3 is TGTGCCAGTAGTACCAGCCGATTGGCGGGGGCACATGGGGACATTCAGTACTTC.

This chain joins TRBV5-1 and TRBJ2-1; 7 bases match TRBD2. V lost 3 bases, J lost 7 bases, and 19 bases stayed unmatched. This CDR3 is built from 18 residues. CDR1 and CDR2 from the germline V gene are SGHRS and YFSETQ. CDR3 DNA sequence: TGCGCCAGCAGCTCAGGCCGACTACCCCGGGAGGAAAAGAATGAGCAGTTCTTC. Amino acids: CASSSGRLPREEKNEQFF.

V is TRBV7-2 and J is TRBJ2-3; D not resolved. The CDR3 has 15 amino acids. Looked up from germline, CDR1 is SGHTA and CDR2 is FQGNSA. Between the trimmed V and J ends, which lost 1 base and 3 bases, there was a span of 11 bases. CDR3 amino acids: CASSLGLPGTDTQYF. CDR3 nucleotide sequence: TGTGCCAGCAGCTTAGGTCTCCCTGGGACAGATACGCAGTATTTT.

This clonotype was seen repeatedly, ten times or more. The chain has TRBV29-1 and TRBJ2-1; TRBD1 might be the D (6 bases). This CDR3 contains 12 residues. The V end lost 2 bases, the J end lost 7 bases, and 9 bases lay between the germline ends. From germline, CDR1 is SQVTM and CDR2 ANQGSEA. The CDR3 here is CSVEPTGNEQFF. CDR3 sequence (DNA): TGCAGCGTTGAACCAACAGGGAATGAGCAGTTCTTC.

Ten or more counts support this clonotype. The J gene is TRBJ2-7, the V gene TRBV11-2; D not resolved. The CDR3 spans 16 residues. Germline loops: CDR1 SGHAT, CDR2 FQNNGV. Trimming stripped 6 bases from V and 10 bases from J, with 28 bases between. This chain's CDR3 is CASSILEFHQVSIQYF. The CDR3 DNA sequence: TGTGCCAGCAGTATCCTGGAATTTCACCAAGTTTCAATTCAGTACTTC.

This clonotype turned up a few times. V is TRBV30 and J is TRBJ1-2, with D possibly TRBD1 on 6 matching bases. CDR1 is GTSNPN, CDR2 SVGIG, per germline (reference sequence). The CDR3 runs 13 residues. V was clipped by 3 bases and J by 5 bases, with 13 bases between them. The CDR3 nucleotides read TGTGCCTGGAGATGGGAGGGGGTGTATGGCTACACCTTC. This gives the protein CAWRWEGVYGYTF. Filled out from reference TRBV30 and TRBJ1-2, the complete variable domain reads SQTIHQWPATLVQPVGSPLSLECTVEGTSNPNLYWYRQAAGRGLQLLFYSVGIGQISSEVPQNLSASRPQDRQFILSSKKLLLSDSGFYLCAWRWEGVYGYTFGSGTRLTVV.

This clonotype has a handful of counts. V usage is TRBV7-9 and J usage is TRBJ2-7; perhaps TRBD1 as D (5 bases). The CDR3 is 14 amino acids. Germline V gene data show CDR1 as SEHNR and CDR2 as FQNEAQ (reference sequence). V lost 1 base to trimming and J lost 3 bases, with 10 bases between them. The CDR3 bases are TGTGCCAGCAGCTTAGTTGGGGCAGTCTACGAGCAGTACTTC. Translation gives CASSLVGAVYEQYF. Based on the CDR3 plus reference TRBV7-9 and TRBJ2-7, the full variable domain is DTGVSQNPRHKITKRGQNVTFRCDPISEHNRLYWYRQTLGQGPEFLTYFQNEAQLEKSRLLSDRFSAERPKGSFSTLEIQRTEQGDSAMYLCASSLVGAVYEQYFGPGTRLTVT.

This clonotype was seen at least ten times. The chain employs TRBV5-1 and TRBJ2-3, with TRBD2 as a possible D gene (6 bases). V was trimmed by 0 bases and J by 5 bases, leaving 10 bases between them. CDR1 and CDR2 from the germline V gene are SGHRS and YFSETQ. This CDR3 contains 14 residues. CDR3 nucleotides: TGCGCCAGCAGCTTGGCCGGGGGAGGAGATACGCAGTATTTT. This sequence encodes CASSLAGGGDTQYF.

This clonotype was observed at least ten times. V gene TRBV20-1 combines with J gene TRBJ2-7, with 8 positions matching TRBD1. Germline lookup yields CDR1 DFQATT and CDR2 SNEGSKA (reference sequence). This CDR3 contains 17 residues. V trimming: 6 bases; J trimming: 0 bases; junction bases outside the gene matches: 16. The chain's CDR3 is CSAPKFLDRAISYEQYF. The CDR3 DNA is TGCAGTGCCCCTAAATTCTTGGACAGGGCTATCTCCTACGAGCAGTACTTC.

At least ten counts were recorded for this clonotype. V is TRBV2 and J is TRBJ1-6; D remains unclear. The CDR3 is made up of 15 amino acids. The germline V and J ends were trimmed by 0 bases and 6 bases, with 9 bases remaining between them. CDR1 and CDR2 from the germline V gene are SNHLY and FYNNEI. CDR3 in amino acids: CASSEAPGSNSPLHF. CDR3 coding DNA: TGTGCCAGCAGTGAAGCGCCCGGAAGTAATTCACCCCTCCACTTT.

The CDR3 DNA follows: TGTGCCAGCAGTACACAGGGGGCATGGAATCAGCCCCAGCATTTT. Protein product: CASSTQGAWNQPQHF. The gene calls are TRBV6-5 and TRBJ1-5, with TRBD1 matching over 9 bases. This CDR3 spans 15 amino acids. V gave up 5 bases and J gave up 4 bases; unmatched junction bases: 6. Per the germline V gene, CDR1 is MNHEY and CDR2 is SVGAGI.

The rearrangement links TRBV12-3 or TRBV12-4 to TRBJ2-1; TRBD2 agrees at 11 bases. CDR3 length equals 15 residues. V shed 0 bases and J 5 bases; nucleotides not matched to a gene: 0. For the CDR3, the DNA is TGTGCCAGCAGTTTAGCTAGCGGGGGGGACAATGAGCAGTTCTTC. This encodes CASSLASGGDNEQFF.

The sample holds a few counts of this clonotype. The chain joins TRBV29-1 to TRBJ2-1; possible D gene TRBD2, 5 bases. V was clipped by 5 bases and J by 0 bases, with 11 bases between them. There are 14 residues in the CDR3. The V gene's germline CDR1 is SQVTM and CDR2 ANQGSEA. CDR3 sequence reads: CSVRTGSSYNEQFF. CDR3 in DNA: TGCAGCGTTAGGACTGGGAGCTCCTACAATGAGCAGTTCTTC.

A few counts support this clonotype. J is TRBJ2-2 and V is TRBV5-6, with 9 bases that match TRBD2. Germline V lookup: CDR1 SGHDT, CDR2 YYEEEE. V was clipped by 1 base and J by 3 bases; unmatched bases: 4. CDR3 length: 16 residues. CDR3 DNA: TGTGCCAGCAGCTTGAGGACTAGCGCCTACACCGGGGAGCTGTTTTTT. Amino acids: CASSLRTSAYTGELFF.

In its sample, this clonotype was seen many times. V and J are TRBV3-1 and TRBJ2-5, with D perhaps TRBD1 (6 bases). With 1 base removed from V and 5 bases from J, the gap between germline ends came to 14 bases. The CDR3 extends over 15 amino acids. CDR1 and CDR2 from the germline V gene are LGHDT and YNNKEL (reference sequence). CDR3 DNA: TGTGCCAGCAGCCAAGTTTCAGGGGTGGGGGAGACCCAGTACTTC. Translation: CASSQVSGVGETQYF.

V and J are TRBV5-1 and TRBJ1-2; 7 positions match TRBD1. The CDR3 loop spans 15 amino acids. Trimming cost V 0 bases and J 5 bases; bases outside gene matches: 7. CDR1 and CDR2 from the germline V gene are SGHRS and YFSETQ. The CDR3, as DNA: TGCGCCAGCAGCTTGGAAGCAGGGGGATCATATGGCTACACCTTC. Its translation is CASSLEAGGSYGYTF.

This clonotype was recorded at least ten times. The chain is built from TRBV27 and TRBJ2-5; 10 nucleotides agree with TRBD2. This CDR3 spans 18 amino acids. Germline V lookup: CDR1 MNHEY, CDR2 SMNVEV (reference sequence). Losses at the gene ends were 1 base for V and 2 bases for J; bases not matched to a gene: 10. DNA for the CDR3: TGTGCCAGCAGTTTATTCCCCCCCAAAGCGGGAGGGCAAGAGACCCAGTACTTC. This gives the protein CASSLFPPKAGGQETQYF.

Notes on this clonotype: The junction differs from germline at one of its ends, possibly a read error. The chain combines TRBV6-5 with TRBJ1-1; D is possibly TRBD1 (5 bases). The germline CDR1 and CDR2 sequences are MNHEY and SVGAGI. The CDR3 runs to 14 residues. The CDR3 is CAISYSDRNTEAFF. CDR3 in DNA: TGTGCCATCAGTTACTCCGACAGGAACACTGAAGCTTTCTTT.